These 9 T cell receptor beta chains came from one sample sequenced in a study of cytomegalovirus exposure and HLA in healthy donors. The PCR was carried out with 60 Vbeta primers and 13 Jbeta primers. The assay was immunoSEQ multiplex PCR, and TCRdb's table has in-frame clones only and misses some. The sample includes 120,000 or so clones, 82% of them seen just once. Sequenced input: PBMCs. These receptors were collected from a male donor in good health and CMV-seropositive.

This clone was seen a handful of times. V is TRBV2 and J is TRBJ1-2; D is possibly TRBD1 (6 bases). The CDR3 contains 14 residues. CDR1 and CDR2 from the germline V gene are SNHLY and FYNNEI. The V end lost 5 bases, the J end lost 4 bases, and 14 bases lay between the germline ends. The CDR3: CASSPRGSSYGYTF. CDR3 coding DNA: TGTGCCAGCAGTCCCAGGGGCTCGAGCTATGGCTACACCTTC.

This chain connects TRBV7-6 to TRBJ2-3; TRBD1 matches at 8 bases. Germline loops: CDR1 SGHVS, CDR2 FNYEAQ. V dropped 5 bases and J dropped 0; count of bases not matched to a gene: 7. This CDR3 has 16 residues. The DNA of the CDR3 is TGTGCCAGCAGCCCAGAGCAGGGGGCTAGCACAGATACGCAGTATTTT. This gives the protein CASSPEQGASTDTQYF. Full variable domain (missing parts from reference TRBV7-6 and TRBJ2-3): GAGVSQSPRYKVTKRGQDVALRCDPISGHVSLYWYRQALGQGPEFLTYFNYEAQQDKSGLPNDRFSAERPEGSISTLTIQRTEQRDSAMYRCASSPEQGASTDTQYFGPGTRLTVL.

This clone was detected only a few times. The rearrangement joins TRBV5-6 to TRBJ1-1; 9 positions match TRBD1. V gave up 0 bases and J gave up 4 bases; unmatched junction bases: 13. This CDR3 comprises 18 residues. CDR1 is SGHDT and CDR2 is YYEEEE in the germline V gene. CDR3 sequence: CASSLVNDRGYGGTEAFF. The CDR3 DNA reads TGTGCCAGCAGCTTGGTTAACGACAGGGGGTATGGGGGCACTGAAGCTTTCTTT.

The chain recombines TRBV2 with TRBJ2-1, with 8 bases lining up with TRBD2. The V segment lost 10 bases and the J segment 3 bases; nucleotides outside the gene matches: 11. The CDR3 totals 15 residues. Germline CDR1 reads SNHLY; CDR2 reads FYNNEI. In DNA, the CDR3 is TGTGCCATCCCGGGACGACTAGCGCGCTACAATGAGCAGTTCTTC. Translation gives CAIPGRLARYNEQFF.

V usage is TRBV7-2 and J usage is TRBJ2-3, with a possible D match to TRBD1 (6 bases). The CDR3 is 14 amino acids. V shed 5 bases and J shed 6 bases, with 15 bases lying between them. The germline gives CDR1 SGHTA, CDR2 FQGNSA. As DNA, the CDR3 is TGTGCCAGCAGCACCAAGATGGGGGCGGATACGCAGTATTTT. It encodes CASSTKMGADTQYF.

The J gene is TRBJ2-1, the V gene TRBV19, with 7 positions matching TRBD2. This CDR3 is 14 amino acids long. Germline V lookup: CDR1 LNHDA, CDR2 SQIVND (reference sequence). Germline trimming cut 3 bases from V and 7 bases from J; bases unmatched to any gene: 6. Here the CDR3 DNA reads TGTGCCAGTAGTATGGGCCTAGCGGCGAATGAGCAGTTCTTC. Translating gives CASSMGLAANEQFF. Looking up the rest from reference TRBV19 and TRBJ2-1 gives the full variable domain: DGGITQSPKYLFRKEGQNVTLSCEQNLNHDAMYWYRQDPGQGLRLIYYSQIVNDFQKGDIAEGYSVSREKKESFPLTVTSAQKNPTAFYLCASSMGLAANEQFFGPGTRLTVL.

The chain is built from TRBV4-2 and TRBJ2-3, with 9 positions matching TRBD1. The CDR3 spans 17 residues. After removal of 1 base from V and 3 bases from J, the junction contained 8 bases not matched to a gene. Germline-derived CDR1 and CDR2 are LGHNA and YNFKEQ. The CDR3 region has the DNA TGTGCCAGCAGCCAAGGGGTCACAGGGGGCAGGACAGATACGCAGTATTTT. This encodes CASSQGVTGGRTDTQYF.

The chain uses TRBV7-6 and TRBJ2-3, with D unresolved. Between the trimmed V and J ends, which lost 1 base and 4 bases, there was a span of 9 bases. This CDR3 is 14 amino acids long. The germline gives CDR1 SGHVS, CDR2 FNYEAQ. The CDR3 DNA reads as TGTGCCAGCAGCTTAGATTACTACCCAGATACGCAGTATTTT. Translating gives CASSLDYYPDTQYF.

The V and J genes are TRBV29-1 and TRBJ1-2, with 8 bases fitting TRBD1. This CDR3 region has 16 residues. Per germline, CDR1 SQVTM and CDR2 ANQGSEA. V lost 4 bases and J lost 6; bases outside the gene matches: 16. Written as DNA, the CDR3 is TGCAGCGTTGTACATCAGGGGGCGGAACCTTCCAATGGCTACACCTTC. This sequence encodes CSVVHQGAEPSNGYTF.